Shown below are 27 T cell receptor beta chains from a single sample sequenced in a study of blood T cell repertoires in COVID-19. Sequencing was performed with immunoSEQ multiplex PCR; in TCRdb, only in-frame clones are kept and a portion is missing. The sample yields under 90,000 clones, about 80% seen once. The specimen was peripheral blood. These receptors were obtained from a man aged 50 to 59 with active or convalescent COVID-19.

The genes are TRBV20-1 and TRBJ1-2; the match to TRBD1 covers 7 bases. The CDR3 totals 15 residues. The junction had 8 bases not matched to a gene; V was cut back by 3 bases and J by 1 base. The germline V gene encodes CDR1 DFQATT and CDR2 SNEGSKA (reference sequence). CDR3 sequence: CSASAGGKDNYGYTF. CDR3 in DNA: TGCAGTGCTAGTGCAGGGGGGAAGGATAACTATGGCTACACCTTC.

In its sample, this clone was seen once. The chain links TRBV6-5 to TRBJ2-3; TRBD1 aligns across 11 bases. The CDR3 spans 15 residues. Per germline, CDR1 MNHEY and CDR2 SVGAGI. J gave up 4 bases and V 6 bases, and 6 bases lay outside the gene matches. The CDR3 is CASSAGTGGADTQYF. The CDR3 coding sequence is TGTGCCAGCAGCGCCGGGACAGGGGGAGCAGATACGCAGTATTTT.

A remark on this clone: A junction boundary mismatches the germline segment, possibly from a read error. This chain joins TRBV18 and TRBJ2-2; TRBD1 matches at 10 bases. Per germline, CDR1 KGHSH and CDR2 LQKENI. The CDR3 is 14 amino acids. CDR3 region: CASTPGQGAGELFF. The CDR3 region has the DNA TGTGCCAGCACACCCGGACAGGGGGCCGGGGAGCTGTTTTTT.

This rearrangement joins TRBV7-3 to TRBJ2-3, with 10 bases fitting TRBD1. Trimming took 5 bases from V and 4 from J; bases not matched to a gene: 6. Germline values: CDR1 SGHTA, CDR2 FQGTGA. CDR3 length: 15 residues. CDR3 nucleotide sequence: TGTGCCAGCAGCGAGGGACAGGGGTTTTCAGATACGCAGTATTTT. This codes for CASSEGQGFSDTQYF.

This clone was observed a few times. The V call is TRBV9, the J call TRBJ2-5, with a tentative D call TRBD2 (5 bases). V shed 2 bases and J shed 0 bases, with 8 bases lying between them. Germline CDR1 reads SGDLS; CDR2 reads YYNGEE. The CDR3 has 14 residues. The CDR3 spells CASSVNSDQETQYF. The CDR3 DNA follows: TGTGCCAGCAGCGTGAATAGCGACCAAGAGACCCAGTACTTC.

This chain connects TRBV7-2 to TRBJ2-7; 7 bases agree with TRBD1. The CDR3 is 16 residues long. Germline trimming cut 1 base from V and 4 bases from J; bases unmatched to any gene: 10. CDR1 SGHTA and CDR2 FQGNSA come from the germline V gene. As DNA, the CDR3 is TGTGCCAGCAGCTTAGAAGGGGACAGATCTTCTTACGAGCAGTACTTC. It translates to CASSLEGDRSSYEQYF.

The chain employs TRBV3-1 (or the pseudogene TRBV3-2) and TRBJ1-1, with TRBD1 identical over 7 bases. The CDR3 is 15 amino acids. V dropped 4 bases and J dropped 4; count of bases not matched to a gene: 9. In germline, CDR1 is LGHDT, CDR2 YNNKEL (reference sequence). The CDR3 sequence: CASSPRFQGGTEAFF. CDR3 sequence (DNA): TGTGCCAGCAGCCCAAGGTTTCAGGGGGGCACTGAAGCTTTCTTT.

The chain links TRBV6-1 to TRBJ1-1; tentatively, D is TRBD1 (5 bases). CDR1 is MNHNS and CDR2 is SASEGT in the germline V gene. The V gene lost 2 bases and the J gene lost 3 bases, with 13 bases spanning the gap. The CDR3 length is 15 residues. The CDR3 spells CASSEWKGAHTEAFF. Written as DNA, the CDR3 is TGTGCCAGCAGTGAATGGAAAGGGGCGCACACTGAAGCTTTCTTT.

This clone has just a few counts. J is TRBJ2-2 and V is TRBV19; 10 bases map to TRBD1. This CDR3 has 16 amino acids. The germline gives CDR1 LNHDA, CDR2 SQIVND (reference sequence). After removal of 7 bases from V and 4 bases from J, the junction contained 9 bases not matched to a gene. The CDR3 bases are TGTGCCAGTATTTCAAGGGACAGGGGAGCCACCGGGGAGCTGTTTTTT. Encoded protein: CASISRDRGATGELFF. The full variable domain, in which reference TRBV19 and TRBJ2-2 provide the parts outside the CDR3, is DGGITQSPKYLFRKEGQNVTLSCEQNLNHDAMYWYRQDPGQGLRLIYYSQIVNDFQKGDIAEGYSVSREKKESFPLTVTSAQKNPTAFYLCASISRDRGATGELFFGEGSRLTVL.

The chain recombines TRBV25-1 with TRBJ1-1, with D hard to call. V was pared by 3 bases and J by 1 base, with 6 bases between. Germline loops: CDR1 MGHDK, CDR2 SYGVNS. CDR3 length: 13 amino acids. CDR3 sequence reads: CASSDNRNTEAFF. The CDR3 DNA sequence: TGTGCCAGCAGTGACAACAGGAACACTGAAGCTTTCTTT.

This clone turned up a few times. The CDR3 protein is CASSLLGAYGYTF. CDR3 DNA: TGTGCCAGCAGTTTACTCGGTGCCTATGGCTACACCTTC. The chain combines TRBV27 with TRBJ1-2, with unresolved D. The CDR3 sequence is 13 residues long. Trimming pared 2 bases from V and 4 bases from J, leaving 8 bases between. Germline V CDR1 and CDR2: MNHEY, SMNVEV (reference sequence).

The chain employs TRBV7-2 and TRBJ1-2; the D gene is possibly TRBD1 (6 bases). V lost 4 bases and J 4 bases, leaving 13 bases between the germline ends. This CDR3 is 14 amino acids long. Germline-derived CDR1 and CDR2 are SGHTA and FQGNSA. CDR3 in amino acids: CASSSGQPPYGYTF. The DNA for the CDR3 is TGTGCCAGCAGCTCCGGACAGCCCCCCTATGGCTACACCTTC.

The J gene is TRBJ2-3, the V gene TRBV7-6; D perhaps matches TRBD1 (6 bases). The ends were cut back, 1 base at V and 5 bases at J, with 13 bases in the middle. The germline CDR1 and CDR2 sequences are SGHVS and FNYEAQ. The CDR3 covers 15 residues. The CDR3 coding sequence is TGTGCCAGCAGCTTAGTGGGGGCCCGGGGAGATACGCAGTATTTT. It yields the protein CASSLVGARGDTQYF. Full variable domain (rest looked up from reference TRBV7-6 and TRBJ2-3): GAGVSQSPRYKVTKRGQDVALRCDPISGHVSLYWYRQALGQGPEFLTYFNYEAQQDKSGLPNDRFSAERPEGSISTLTIQRTEQRDSAMYRCASSLVGARGDTQYFGPGTRLTVL.

As concerns this clone: A read error is possible here, since a much larger clone lies one base away. This sequence joins TRBV7-9 and TRBJ2-7; 11 nucleotides align to TRBD1. Germline V lookup: CDR1 SEHNR, CDR2 FQNEAQ (reference sequence). V gave up 5 bases and J gave up 6 bases; unmatched junction bases: 3. There are 13 residues in the CDR3. As DNA, the CDR3 is TGTGCCAGCAGCGTCGGGACAGGGGGCGAGCAGTACTTC. Translating gives CASSVGTGGEQYF.

This clone was seen ten or more times. The rearrangement uses TRBV7-9 and TRBJ2-2; D is unclear. The CDR3 sequence is 12 residues long. CDR1 SEHNR and CDR2 FQNEAQ come from the germline V gene (reference sequence). V lost 2 bases, J lost 6 bases, and 4 bases lay in between. CDR3 sequence (DNA): TGTGCCAGCAGCTTAAGCGCCGGGGAGCTGTTTTTT. It translates to CASSLSAGELFF.

The chain joins TRBV6-2 or TRBV6-3 to TRBJ2-5; a weak D match, TRBD2 (5 bases). Trimming pared 5 bases from V and 4 bases from J, leaving 14 bases between. The CDR3 is 14 residues long. Per germline, CDR1 MNHEY and CDR2 SVGEGT. CDR3 amino acids: CASSPDGVRETQYF. The CDR3 nucleotides are TGTGCCAGCAGTCCGGACGGGGTAAGAGAGACCCAGTACTTC.

The chain employs TRBV5-5 and TRBJ1-6; D unresolved. The V and J ends lost 2 bases and 5 bases respectively, with 11 bases between them. The CDR3 extends over 15 amino acids. Germline loops: CDR1 SGHKS, CDR2 YYEKEE (reference sequence). The CDR3 sequence: CASSFHPGNNSPLHF. The CDR3 DNA is TGTGCCAGCAGCTTTCATCCGGGGAATAATTCACCCCTCCACTTT.

This chain joins TRBV11-2 and TRBJ2-1, with 9 bases identical to TRBD2. CDR1 SGHAT and CDR2 FQNNGV come from the germline V gene. The length of the CDR3 is 13 residues. Germline trimming cut 6 bases from V and 7 bases from J; bases unmatched to any gene: 4. This CDR3 is CASRAGGMNEQFF. DNA of the CDR3: TGTGCCAGCAGGGCGGGGGGGATGAATGAGCAGTTCTTC.

The rearrangement links TRBV12-5 to TRBJ2-3, with D possibly matching TRBD2 (9 bases). CDR1 and CDR2 from the germline V gene are LGHNT and FRNRAP. V was cut by 6 bases and J by 1 base, with 23 bases left in between. The CDR3 has 18 residues. The CDR3 protein is CASGRDRGVAGGTDTQYF. The CDR3 DNA reads TGTGCTAGTGGCCGCGACAGGGGCGTAGCGGGGGGCACAGATACGCAGTATTTT.

This clone has more than one count but fewer than ten. The J gene is TRBJ2-1, the V gene TRBV9; no firm D call. The CDR3 is 12 residues long. Trimming shortened V by 4 bases and J by 7 bases, and 9 bases separated the two germline ends. CDR1 is SGDLS, CDR2 YYNGEE, per germline. In DNA, the CDR3 is TGTGCCAGCAGCCCCAACTGGAATGAGCAGTTCTTC. Amino acids: CASSPNWNEQFF.

This clone was seen only once. The V and J genes are TRBV19 and TRBJ1-1; 8 nucleotides match TRBD1. The CDR3 has 14 amino acids. Trimming took 7 bases from V and 5 from J; bases not matched to a gene: 9. The germline V gene has CDR1 LNHDA and CDR2 SQIVND (reference sequence). The CDR3, as DNA: TGTGCCAGTATTCTACTTACAGGGGGGACTGAAGCTTTCTTT. This gives the protein CASILLTGGTEAFF.

The chain recombines TRBV19 with TRBJ2-1, with D possibly TRBD1 on 6 matching bases. The V end lost 5 bases, the J end lost 0 bases, and 11 bases lay between the germline ends. The CDR3 sequence is 15 residues long. The germline gives CDR1 LNHDA, CDR2 SQIVND (reference sequence). The CDR3 sequence: CASSPTGSSYNEQFF. The DNA of the CDR3 is TGTGCCAGTAGTCCCACAGGGTCCTCCTACAATGAGCAGTTCTTC.

The chain is built from TRBV7-3 and TRBJ2-5; perhaps TRBD1 as D (6 bases). Trimming removed 5 bases from V and 2 bases from J, with 12 bases in between. The CDR3 length is 14 residues. Germline V gene lookup returns CDR1 SGHTA and CDR2 FQGTGA. CDR3 sequence (DNA): TGTGCCAGCAGCGCAACAGGGAATCAAGAGACCCAGTACTTC. Translating gives CASSATGNQETQYF. The full variable domain, completed using reference TRBV7-3 and TRBJ2-5, is GAGVSQTPSNKVTEKGKYVELRCDPISGHTALYWYRQSLGQGPEFLIYFQGTGAADDSGLPNDRFFAVRPEGSVSTLKIQRTERGDSAVYLCASSATGNQETQYFGPGTRLLVL.

A single count supports this clone. This chain uses TRBV6-2 or TRBV6-3 with TRBJ2-6, with 8 positions matching TRBD1. V gave up 3 bases and J gave up 3 bases; unmatched junction bases: 13. Germline CDR1 MNHEY, CDR2 SVGEGT. The CDR3 is made up of 19 amino acids. The CDR3 DNA follows: TGTGCCAGCAGTTATCGGGTCGGACAGGGAGGCATTGGGGCCAACGTCCTGACTTTC. This sequence encodes CASSYRVGQGGIGANVLTF.

This chain links TRBV5-1 with TRBJ2-5; D gene ambiguous. V lost 6 bases, J lost 1 base, and 16 bases lay in between. The CDR3 consists of 15 residues. CDR1 is SGHRS, CDR2 YFSETQ, per germline. The CDR3 sequence is CASTPAPQVQETQYF. The CDR3 bases are TGCGCCAGCACCCCGGCCCCGCAGGTCCAAGAGACCCAGTACTTC.

The chain has TRBV6-1 and TRBJ2-1; D possibly corresponds to TRBD2 (6 bases). The V gene's germline CDR1 is MNHNS and CDR2 SASEGT. V lost 0 bases and J lost 0, with 15 bases in between. There are 18 residues in the CDR3. The chain's CDR3 is CASSEALLEGSSYNEQFF. CDR3 coding DNA: TGTGCCAGCAGTGAAGCGCTTCTGGAGGGGTCCTCCTACAATGAGCAGTTCTTC.

There are a few counts of this clone. The V gene is TRBV6-5, the J gene TRBJ2-7, with D tentatively TRBD1 (6 bases). The CDR3 length is 13 residues. The germline gives CDR1 MNHEY, CDR2 SVGAGI. Trimming took 7 bases from V and 3 from J, leaving 13 bases between them. The CDR3 spells CASTAAGVYEQYF. DNA for the CDR3: TGTGCCAGCACCGCGGCAGGGGTCTACGAGCAGTACTTC.